Sequencing of this T cell receptor (beta chain) was carried out in a study of blood T cell repertoires in COVID-19. The overall study: COVID-19 samples from acute and convalescent phases originated in the United States, Italy and Spain. T cells, B-cell-depleted T cells, or PBMCs provided the cDNA or gDNA that served as material.

The CDR3 sequence is 12 residues long. Germline V gene sequence: CDR1 SGHRS, CDR2 YFSETQ. V shed 3 bases, J shed 3 bases, and the junction held 0 bases outside the gene matches. As originally analysed: The assay estimated nucleated cells by amplifying reference gene primers. The repertoire was sequenced with immunoSEQ multiplex PCR; TCRdb's copy has only in-frame clones and lacks some. D and trimming were read from the DNA, whereas the V and J calls and clone size are those reported in that table. The repertoire holds around 250,000 clones, with around 83% as singletons. This TCR was recovered from an older man with acute or convalescent COVID-19. The chain links TRBV5-1 to TRBJ2-7; 7 nucleotides line up with TRBD1. The sequencing sample was made of peripheral blood. CDR3 nucleotide sequence: TGCGCCAGCAGCTGGGACAGCTACGAGCAGTACTTC. It codes for CASSWDSYEQYF.